In this sample, the clone carrying this T cell receptor beta chain turned up a few times. As yet, its antigen is unknown. This entry belongs to a study of T-cell memory formation after mild COVID-19. As for the study in general: In these data, TCR clusters were largely donor specific. General study results and limits: Pre-infection memory showed some responding clones, and this suggested that cross-reactive memory joined. Clones which contracted sat mainly in CM and EM if CD4+, and in EMRA if CD8+.

5'RACE, which relied on constant-segment primers, yielded TCR alpha and TCR beta cDNA libraries carrying sample barcodes and UMIs. TCRdb used MiXCR to reprocess the 5' RACE reads, holding one entry per CDR3 protein. The data show approximately 410,000 distinct CDR3 sequences, more than 20% seen once. The CDR3 loop spans 13 amino acids. V dropped 10 bases and J dropped 5; count of bases not matched to a gene: 10. The TCR originated in an adult woman who had mild COVID-19 (a few samples of this study predate the infection). Cell type and time point are not known. The source material was PBMCs or a T cell subset sorted from them (not recorded which). This rearrangement joins TRBV12-3 or TRBV12-4 to TRBJ1-1, with 7 bases identical to TRBD1. The CDR3 DNA is TGTGCCACGGACCTTACAGGGGATACTGAAGCTTTCTTT. Amino acid sequence: CATDLTGDTEAFF.